A single TCR beta chain is shown here with its context. This specimen comes from a study of control samples from healthy donors and cancer patients. Germline CDR1 and CDR2: SEHNR and FQNEAQ (reference sequence). The CDR3 contains 14 residues. V trimming: 3 bases; J trimming: 4 bases; junction bases outside the gene matches: 6. Sequencing was performed with immunoSEQ multiplex PCR; in TCRdb, only in-frame clones are kept and a portion is missing. The sample contains roughly 130,000 clones, more than 85% of which appear only once. Input material: PBMCs. The TCR comes from a man between 45 and 60 years old with head and neck cancer. V is TRBV7-9 and J is TRBJ2-7, with 7 bases that match TRBD2. The CDR3 loop is CASSFDTSDYEQYF. CDR3 sequence (DNA): TGTGCCAGCAGCTTCGATACTAGCGATTACGAGCAGTACTTC.